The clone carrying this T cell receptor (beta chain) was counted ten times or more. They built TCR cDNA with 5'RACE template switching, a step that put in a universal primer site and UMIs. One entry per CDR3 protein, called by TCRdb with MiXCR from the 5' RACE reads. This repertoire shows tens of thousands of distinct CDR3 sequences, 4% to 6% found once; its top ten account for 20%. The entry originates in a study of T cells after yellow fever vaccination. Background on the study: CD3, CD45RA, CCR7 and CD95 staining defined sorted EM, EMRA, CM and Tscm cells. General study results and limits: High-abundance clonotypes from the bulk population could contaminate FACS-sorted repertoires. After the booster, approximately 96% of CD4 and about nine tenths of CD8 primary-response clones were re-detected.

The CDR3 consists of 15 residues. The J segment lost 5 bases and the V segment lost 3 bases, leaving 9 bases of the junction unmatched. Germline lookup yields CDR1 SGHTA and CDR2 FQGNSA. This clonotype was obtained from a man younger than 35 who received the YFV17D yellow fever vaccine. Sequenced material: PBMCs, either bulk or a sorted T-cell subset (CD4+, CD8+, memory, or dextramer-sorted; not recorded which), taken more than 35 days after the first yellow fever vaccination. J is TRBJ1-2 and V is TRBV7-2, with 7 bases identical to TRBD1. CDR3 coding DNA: TGTGCCAGCAGCTTTGGGACAGTAACCGTGTATGGCTACACCTTC. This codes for CASSFGTVTVYGYTF.